In its sample, the clone carrying this T cell receptor beta chain was seen a few times. Its antigen is undetermined. This sample is drawn from a study of identical twins. Notes on the study in general: Twin pairs' shared out-of-frame alpha sequences were enriched in low generation probability. A lower insertion count was a feature of abundant cord blood beta clonotypes, with no such feature in memory repertoires.

TCRdb reprocessed the 5' RACE reads via MiXCR and lists one record per CDR3 protein. The top ten clones hold over 1.5% of a sample with roughly 630,000 distinct CDR3 sequences, 7.1% of them seen once. These records were also assigned to another study, of yellow fever vaccine responses in identical twins. This second study says: Reportedly, twins' vaccine T cell responses looked partly convergent and partly personalized.

The TCR was taken from a young woman in good health. Sequenced: PBMCs.

As DNA, the CDR3 is TGTGCCAGCAGTGATCCCGGGGGGATTCCCTACGAGCAGTACGTC. This sequence encodes CASSDPGGIPYEQYV. This chain uses TRBV6-1 with TRBJ2-7; 7 nucleotides match TRBD2. The CDR3 has 15 amino acids. J gave up 2 bases and V 3 bases, and 7 bases lay outside the gene matches. Germline values: CDR1 MNHNS, CDR2 SASEGT.